The source of this TCR beta chain is a study of shared clonotypes between healthy human individuals. CDR1 SGHNT and CDR2 YENEEA come from the germline V gene. Trimming removed 2 bases from V and 5 bases from J, with 9 bases in between. This CDR3 comprises 14 residues. About this clone: Its matching antigen is unknown.

Sequenced by immunoSEQ multiplex PCR; TCRdb stores in-frame clones only, minus some. Altogether some 1,400,000 clones are present, roughly 96% being singletons, with the ten largest covering 1.2%. Overall study findings and caveats: Naive subsets, compared against memory subsets, generally had larger estimated richness values.

This chain uses TRBV11-3 with TRBJ2-2; D is uncertain. Material for sequencing was naive CD4+ T cells sorted from blood. Subset here: CD45RA+ positively selected. The receptor comes from a man aged 30-40 years in good health. In nucleotides, the CDR3 is TGTGCCAGCAGCTTAAATAGTGGGACCGGGGAGCTGTTTTTT. Its protein is CASSLNSGTGELFF.